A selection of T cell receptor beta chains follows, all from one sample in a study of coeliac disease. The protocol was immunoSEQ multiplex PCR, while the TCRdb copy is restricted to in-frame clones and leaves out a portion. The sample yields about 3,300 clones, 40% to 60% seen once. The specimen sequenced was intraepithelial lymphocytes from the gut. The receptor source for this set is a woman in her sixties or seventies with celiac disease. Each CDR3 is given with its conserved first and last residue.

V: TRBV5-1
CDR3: CASSLEQVSNYGYTF

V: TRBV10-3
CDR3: CAIKIQSRANVLTF

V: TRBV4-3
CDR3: CASSQDYGDRGWRNEQFF

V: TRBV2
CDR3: CASTLPPRDRDHEQYF

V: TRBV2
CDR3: CASMISGSYEQYF

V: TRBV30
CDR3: CAWSIGGSNEKLFF

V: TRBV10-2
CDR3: CASSSWETQYF

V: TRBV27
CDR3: CASSKTSVTQYF

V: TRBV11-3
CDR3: CASSEAAEAFF

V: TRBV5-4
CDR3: CASSPGQGGYEQFF

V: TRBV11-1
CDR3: CASSFQSREARTDTQYF

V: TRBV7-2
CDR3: CASSLVYGGQGAGGYTF

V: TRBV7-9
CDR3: CASSLLPGYTEAFF

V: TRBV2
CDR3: CASPLPPRDRDHEQYF

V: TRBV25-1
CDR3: CASSDPGTGTTYEQYF

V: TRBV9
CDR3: CASSKQGGDEQFF

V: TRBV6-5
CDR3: CASSQGARGTEAFF

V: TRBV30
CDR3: CAWSVVSNYGYTF

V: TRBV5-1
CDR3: CASSLAGQLSYEQYF

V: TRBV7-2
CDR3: CASSLGLHLYEQYF

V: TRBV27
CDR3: CASSPTGTETQYF

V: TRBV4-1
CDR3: CASSQVQGNYGYTF

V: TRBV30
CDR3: CAWSVGGELFF

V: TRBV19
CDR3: CASNWAGPNTEAFF

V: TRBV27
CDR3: CASSLNPGSPYGYTF

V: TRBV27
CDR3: CASSSLAGYEQYF

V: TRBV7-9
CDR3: CASSFLAGGSGEQYF

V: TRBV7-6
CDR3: CASSLDAGGEQYF

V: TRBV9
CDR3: CASSHQIGTGPHEQYF

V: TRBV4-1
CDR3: CASSQEAGRNYGYTF

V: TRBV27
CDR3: CASSSLTGAGDTQYF

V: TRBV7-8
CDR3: CASSLALGGANEKLFF

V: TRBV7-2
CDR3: CASSLGGADGDTQYF

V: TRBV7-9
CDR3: CASSPPGTGGNEQFF

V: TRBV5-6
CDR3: CASSPPGLPINEQYF

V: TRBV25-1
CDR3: CASSRAGGDTQYF

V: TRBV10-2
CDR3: CASSLLALVDEQFF